This T cell receptor beta chain appears in the sequencing data of a study of blood T cells in healthy people across ages. Primers used in a second PCR of roughly 7 to 12 cycles were a sample-barcoded 5' primer and a J-beta primer mix. TCRdb re-called the 5' RACE reads through MiXCR, storing one row per CDR3 protein. The data show some 940,000 distinct CDR3 sequences, with roughly 29% seen just once and about a tenth held by the top ten. This clonotype occurred many times. With 3 bases removed from V and 8 bases from J, the gap between germline ends came to 13 bases. The CDR3 consists of 13 residues. The germline gives CDR1 MNHEY, CDR2 SMNVEV (reference sequence). This sample also appeared in a second study, on T cells of mothers and their children.

The chain recombines TRBV27 with TRBJ1-2; D unclear. This receptor was obtained from a middle-aged woman in good health. Sequenced sample: blood. The CDR3 protein is CASSFTPGGGYTF. CDR3 DNA sequence: TGTGCCAGCAGTTTCACCCCCGGAGGGGGCTACACCTTC.